This T cell receptor (beta chain) derives from a study of blood T cell repertoires in COVID-19. Assay: immunoSEQ multiplex PCR; the TCRdb copy retains only in-frame clones and omits some. The sample includes approximately 200,000 clones, less than 90% seen only once; the top ten take around 4.5%. The CDR3 is made up of 18 amino acids. The germline V gene has CDR1 LNHDA and CDR2 SQIVND (reference sequence). With 2 bases clipped from V and 4 bases from J, the junction kept 11 bases outside the gene matches. The sample comprised PBMCs or T cells enriched from blood (not recorded which). The gene calls are TRBV19 and TRBJ1-5; 10 bases line up with TRBD1. The TCR comes from a young woman who had been exposed to COVID-19. The CDR3 loop reads CASSISRQGATINQPQHF. The CDR3 region has the DNA TGTGCCAGTAGTATATCCCGACAGGGGGCAACTATAAATCAGCCCCAGCATTTT.